This T cell receptor beta chain was recovered during a study of T cell changes during pregnancy in multiple sclerosis (dated by TCRdb to the late 2010s). With regard to the full study: Changes in the T cell repertoire over the course of pregnancy were examined in this study in women with multiple sclerosis.

Library creation used the immunoSEQ multiplex PCR assay. TCRdb retrieved this table from immuneACCESS and kept in-frame rearrangements only. Not all clones are present; in checked studies, unresolved V genes account for under half, and no reason is known for the remainder. The sample table records 55,000 to 70,000 clones; 85% to 95% of these occur just once. The biggest ten clones account for roughly 3.2% of the sample. As to this clone: Its antigen remains undetermined. No qualities accompany the bases; no much larger clone lies one base away.

The starting material was CD8+ T cells from peripheral blood mononuclear cells, obtained in the third trimester of pregnancy. The receptor was isolated from a female donor in good health, enrolled as a control in a pregnancy study.

The bases read TGCGCCAGCAGCCAATACGCGTCCGGGGGGGCGTACGAGCAGTACTTC. It encodes CASSQYASGGAYEQYF. The sequence joins TRBV4-3 to TRBJ2-7, and TRBD2 matches 8 of the central bases. Taken from cysteine to phenylalanine, the CDR3 has 16 residues. CDR3 DNA is the only sequence kept; it has 48 bases, read in frame from the first base. Via the germline V gene, CDR1 is LGHNA and CDR2 YSLEER. Trimmed from V: 2 bases; trimmed from J: 4 bases; junction bases lacking a gene match: 10.